This is a list of T cell receptor beta chains from one sample in a study of post-analysis software for immune sequencing data. In TCRdb, the PCR reads were re-called with MiXCR into one record per CDR3 protein. The repertoire includes fewer than 850,000 distinct CDR3 sequences, 25% to 30% of them detected once, and roughly 0.53% sits in the top ten. Sequencing was done on a sample of blood. All receptors derive from a girl aged 10 to 17 with multiple sclerosis. CDR3s include the opening cysteine and the closing phenylalanine or tryptophan. Fields, in order: J gene, clone size, V gene, D gene, CDR3 DNA, CDR3 protein. D genes are given only for firm matches. Some rows mark clone size as missing; the rest say once, few, many or name a class of expanded clone.

TRBJ2-7	-	TRBV20-1	-	TGCAGTGCTAGAGAGCGGGCGTCGACAGGCCGCTCATACGAGCAGTACTTC	CSARERASTGRSYEQYF
TRBJ2-1	many	TRBV5-1	-	TGCGCCAGCAGCAGGGTTAGCCCAAGCTCCTACAATGAGCAGTTCTTC	CASSRVSPSSYNEQFF
TRBJ2-6	-	TRBV12-3/TRBV12-4	-	TGTGCCAGCACCCCCAGGTCTGGGGCCAACGTCCTGACTTTC	CASTPRSGANVLTF
TRBJ2-1	few	TRBV7-2	TRBD2	TGTGCCAGTACCGGGACTAGCAACAATGAGCAGTTCTTC	CASTGTSNNEQFF
TRBJ1-1	few	TRBV5-1	-	TGCGCCAGCAGCTCTGATACGGACGGGAACACTGAAGCTTTCTTT	CASSSDTDGNTEAFF
TRBJ2-3	few	TRBV10-3	TRBD2	TGTGCCCATCAAGGGGAGGCGGGGGGGCCGAATACGCAGTATTTT	CAHQGEAGGPNTQYF
TRBJ2-4	few	TRBV29-1	-	TGCAGCGTTGAAGATCGGGGACCAAGAAGTAAAAACATTCAGTACTTC	CSVEDRGPRSKNIQYF
TRBJ1-5	-	TRBV2	-	TGTGCCAGCAGTCTAGAAGGGCGCCCGCAGCCCCAGCATTTT	CASSLEGRPQPQHF
TRBJ2-3	once	TRBV20-1	-	TGCAGTGCTAGAGATATCGGGGCGAGAACAGATACGCAGTATTTT	CSARDIGARTDTQYF
TRBJ2-3	-	TRBV6-2/TRBV6-3	TRBD2	TGTGCCAGCATCTCTGCGGGAGACCCGAGCACAGATACGCAGTATTTT	CASISAGDPSTDTQYF
TRBJ2-5	-	TRBV9	TRBD2	TGTGCCAGCAGCTTAAGACGACTAGCGGGCCAAGAGACCCAGTACTTC	CASSLRRLAGQETQYF